What follows are 21 T cell receptor beta chains derived from one specimen sequenced in a study of T cells in Graves' hyperthyroidism and ophthalmopathy. TCR beta CDR3 region amplification was performed from RNA transcripts. First-round RT-PCR with HTBI primers amplified the TCR CDR3 region. TCRdb redid the calling of the multiplex PCR reads with MiXCR, one entry per CDR3 protein. The sample lists about half a million distinct CDR3 sequences; roughly 15% were seen once. Material: blood. These receptors were collected from a woman aged 25 to 45 with Graves' ophthalmopathy.

This clonotype has a count of ten or more. The chain combines TRBV7-6 with TRBJ2-3; unclear D gene. Per germline, CDR1 SGHVS and CDR2 FNYEAQ. Deletions cut 2 bases from V and 4 bases from J, with 10 bases between. The CDR3 has 14 amino acids. The CDR3 region has the DNA TGTGCCAGCAGCTTAAGTCCGGAAGCAGATACGCAGTATTTT. Amino acids: CASSLSPEADTQYF.

The chain joins TRBV7-2 to TRBJ1-6; D is unclear. Deletions cut 5 bases from V and 6 bases from J, with 11 bases between. This CDR3 has 14 amino acids. Germline CDR1 SGHTA, CDR2 FQGNSA. CDR3 loop: CASSLNLSNSPLHF. CDR3 nucleotides: TGTGCCAGCAGCCTAAACCTAAGTAATTCACCCCTCCACTTT. Based on the CDR3 plus reference TRBV7-2 and TRBJ1-6, the full variable domain is GAGVSQSPSNKVTEKGKDVELRCDPISGHTALYWYRQSLGQGLEFLIYFQGNSAPDKSGLPSDRFSAERTGGSVSTLTIQRTQQEDSAVYLCASSLNLSNSPLHFGNGTRLTVT.

This clonotype came up a few times. The chain has TRBV7-3 and TRBJ2-5, with a possible D match to TRBD1 (6 bases). V dropped 4 bases and J dropped 2 bases, with 8 bases sitting between them. Germline loops: CDR1 SGHTA, CDR2 FQGTGA. The CDR3 spans 13 residues. CDR3 sequence reads: CASSWGHQETQYF. CDR3 nucleotide sequence: TGTGCCAGCAGCTGGGGACATCAAGAGACCCAGTACTTC.

V is TRBV2 and J is TRBJ2-5, with D hard to call. The CDR3 extends over 14 amino acids. V lost 11 bases, J lost 3 bases, and 19 bases lay in between. The germline gives CDR1 SNHLY, CDR2 FYNNEI. CDR3 in amino acids: CACQKEQLKETQYF. Here the CDR3 DNA reads TGTGCCTGCCAGAAAGAACAGTTGAAAGAGACCCAGTACTTC.

This clonotype was counted at least ten times. V and J are TRBV6-1 and TRBJ2-1; TRBD2 agrees at 12 bases. This CDR3 is 15 amino acids long. With V trimmed by 7 bases and J by 5 bases, 6 bases remained unmatched. In germline, CDR1 is MNHNS, CDR2 SASEGT. The CDR3 DNA reads as TGTGCCAGCACCCGAACTAGCGGGAGGCACAATGAGCAGTTCTTC. It is translated as CASTRTSGRHNEQFF.

The sample holds many counts of this clonotype. V usage is TRBV9 and J usage is TRBJ1-1, with unresolved D. The germline gives CDR1 SGDLS, CDR2 YYNGEE. V was trimmed by 0 bases and J by 11 bases, leaving 14 bases between them. The length of the CDR3 is 13 residues. The CDR3: CASSVVAGLEAFF. For the CDR3, the DNA is TGTGCCAGCAGCGTAGTTGCAGGACTTGAGGCTTTCTTT.

This clonotype occurred a few times. V is TRBV7-2 and J is TRBJ1-5; maybe TRBD1 (5 bases). Germline CDR1 is SGHTA and CDR2 is FQGNSA. Trimming pared 5 bases from V and 7 bases from J, leaving 18 bases between. CDR3 length equals 15 residues. The CDR3: CASSPGGGPGQPQHF. The CDR3 DNA sequence: TGTGCCAGCAGCCCCGGCGGGGGACCGGGGCAGCCCCAGCATTTT.

J is TRBJ1-2 and V is TRBV3-1; D ambiguous. Deletions cut 1 base from V and 4 bases from J, with 4 bases between. The CDR3 covers 12 residues. Per germline, CDR1 LGHDT and CDR2 YNNKEL (reference sequence). CDR3 sequence reads: CASSQVPYGYTF. CDR3 nucleotides: TGTGCCAGCAGCCAAGTTCCCTATGGCTACACCTTC.

The sample holds a few counts of this clonotype. The V and J genes are TRBV6-2 or TRBV6-3 and TRBJ2-5; TRBD2 aligns across 7 bases. Germline CDR1 reads MNHEY; CDR2 reads SVGEGT. V dropped 6 bases and J dropped 4; count of bases not matched to a gene: 2. The CDR3 is 12 residues long. The CDR3 bases are TGTGCCAGCAGGGGACTAACAGAGACCCAGTACTTC. Protein sequence: CASRGLTETQYF.

In this sample, this clonotype turned up once. The chain combines TRBV4-3 with TRBJ2-5, with a weak D call TRBD2 (5 bases). In germline, CDR1 is LGHNA, CDR2 YSLEER. Trimming cost V 1 base and J 5 bases, with 11 bases left between them. The CDR3 is 14 amino acids. DNA of the CDR3: TGCGCCAGCAGCCAAGGGGCGGGTAGGGAGACCCAGTACTTC. Its protein is CASSQGAGRETQYF.

A remark on this clonotype: At one end, the junction sequence differs from germline, possibly due to a read error. The chain couples TRBV24-1 to TRBJ2-1; 8 positions agree with TRBD1. CDR1 and CDR2 from the germline V gene are KGHDR and SFDVKD. CDR3 length: 14 amino acids. The DNA for the CDR3 is TGTGCCACCAGTGACATTGGACAGGGCGGGGAGCAATTCTTC. This translates into CATSDIGQGGEQFF.

This clonotype was counted ten times or more. The rearrangement links TRBV6-2 or TRBV6-3 to TRBJ2-1; possible D gene TRBD2, 6 bases. The CDR3 sequence is 14 residues long. The V end lost 5 bases, the J end lost 3 bases, and 11 bases lay between the germline ends. The germline CDR1 and CDR2 sequences are MNHEY and SVGEGT. The CDR3 coding sequence is TGTGCCAGCAGTAGCGGGTCTTACTACAATGAGCAGTTCTTC. This codes for CASSSGSYYNEQFF.

This clonotype has a count of ten or more. This chain connects TRBV30 to TRBJ1-4; unclear D gene. Deletions cut 1 base from V and 8 bases from J, with 11 bases between. This CDR3 spans 13 amino acids. The germline V gene has CDR1 GTSNPN and CDR2 SVGIG (reference sequence). The CDR3 sequence is CAWSEGILEKLFF. The CDR3 nucleotides read TGTGCCTGGAGTGAAGGGATATTGGAAAAACTGTTTTTT.

In this sample, this clonotype turned up many times. The V call is TRBV12-3 or TRBV12-4, the J call TRBJ2-3; either TRBD1 or TRBD2 may fit D (5 bases each). Trimming shortened V by 8 bases and J by 6 bases, and 6 bases separated the two germline ends. There are 10 residues in the CDR3. CDR3 region: CASGDDTQYF. Written as DNA, the CDR3 is TGTGCCAGCGGGGACGATACGCAGTATTTT.

This clonotype was seen more than once but under ten times. The chain has TRBV7-6 and TRBJ1-5; no clear D. The germline V gene has CDR1 SGHVS and CDR2 FNYEAQ. V was shortened by 5 bases and J by 7 bases, with 12 bases between the two germline ends. This CDR3 spans 13 amino acids. The CDR3 DNA sequence: TGTGCCAGCAGCACCTATTTGCGGCAGCCCCAGCATTTT. Translation gives CASSTYLRQPQHF. The variable domain in full, with the rest retrieved from reference TRBV7-6 and TRBJ1-5, is GAGVSQSPRYKVTKRGQDVALRCDPISGHVSLYWYRQALGQGPEFLTYFNYEAQQDKSGLPNDRFSAERPEGSISTLTIQRTEQRDSAMYRCASSTYLRQPQHFGDGTRLSIL.

With respect to this clonotype: A much larger clone differs from this one at a single base, so this may be a read error. V gene TRBV7-9 combines with J gene TRBJ2-3, with 7 bases that match TRBD2. Germline lookup yields CDR1 SEHNR and CDR2 FQNEAQ (reference sequence). This CDR3 comprises 15 residues. The V segment lost 4 bases and the J segment 1 base; nucleotides outside the gene matches: 5. This chain's CDR3 is CASSWLAGGTDTQYF. Written as DNA, the CDR3 is TGTGCCAGCAGCTGGTTGGCGGGGGGCACAGATACGCAGTATTTT.

The table lists this clonotype with a few counts. The chain links TRBV7-2 to TRBJ1-4, with D unclear. The CDR3 totals 14 residues. Trimming shortened V by 0 bases and J by 7 bases, and 9 bases separated the two germline ends. Looked up from germline, CDR1 is SGHTA and CDR2 is FQGNSA. The CDR3 DNA reads TGTGCCAGCAGCTTAGCAAATTTCGGTGAAAAACTGTTTTTT. Its protein product is CASSLANFGEKLFF.

Only a few counts were recorded for this clonotype. The chain is built from TRBV27 and TRBJ2-2, with a weak D call TRBD2 (6 bases). This CDR3 has 15 residues. Trimming pared 6 bases from V and 6 bases from J, leaving 17 bases between. The V gene's germline CDR1 is MNHEY and CDR2 SMNVEV (reference sequence). The CDR3 DNA reads TGTGCCAGCAGGAAGGAGGGAGTGGTTCCCGGGGAGCTGTTTTTT. It is translated as CASRKEGVVPGELFF.

With respect to this clonotype: This could be a read error, since a much larger clone is one nucleotide away. The chain carries TRBV28 and TRBJ2-7; 7 nucleotides line up with TRBD1. The DNA end is more similar to TRBJ2-1, so the J call may be wrong. Looked up from germline, CDR1 is MDHEN and CDR2 is SYDVKM. This CDR3 is built from 16 residues. This chain's CDR3 is CASTPDRALYSYEQFF. DNA of the CDR3: TGTGCCAGCACTCCAGACAGGGCTCTTTACTCCTACGAGCAGTTCTTC.

This clonotype appeared a few times. The V call is TRBV11-2, the J call TRBJ2-2; D gene unclear. The CDR3 has 16 amino acids. Trimming cost V 2 bases and J 4 bases, with 14 bases left between them. From germline, CDR1 is SGHAT and CDR2 FQNNGV. CDR3 coding DNA: TGTGCCAGCAGCTTAACAACGTTCGGTGGCACCGGGGAGCTGTTTTTT. Amino acid sequence: CASSLTTFGGTGELFF. Filled out from reference TRBV11-2 and TRBJ2-2, the complete variable domain reads EAGVAQSPRYKIIEKRQSVAFWCNPISGHATLYWYQQILGQGPKLLIQFQNNGVVDDSQLPKDRFSAERLKGVDSTLKIQPAKLEDSAVYLCASSLTTFGGTGELFFGEGSRLTVL.

This clonotype was observed at least ten times. This chain joins TRBV30 and TRBJ2-7; no clear D gene. This CDR3 comprises 14 residues. Deletions cut 2 bases from V and 5 bases from J, with 16 bases between. Germline V gene sequence: CDR1 GTSNPN, CDR2 SVGIG (reference sequence). CDR3 bases: TGTGCCTGGAGTCAGTGGACCGGTCACCACGAGCAGTACTTC. It encodes CAWSQWTGHHEQYF. Together with reference TRBV30 and TRBJ2-7, the CDR3 gives the full variable domain: SQTIHQWPATLVQPVGSPLSLECTVEGTSNPNLYWYRQAAGRGLQLLFYSVGIGQISSEVPQNLSASRPQDRQFILSSKKLLLSDSGFYLCAWSQWTGHHEQYFGPGTRLTVT.